The sequence of this TCR beta chain was determined in a study of cytomegalovirus exposure and HLA in healthy donors (dated by TCRdb to 2017 to 2019). Context from the whole study: An earlier analysis of approximately 600 of the donors reported 250 to 350 Gb of sequence data and 120 million or so unique TCR beta sequences from about 200 million T cells. The number of typed donors differed by locus: about 620-640 for A, B, C, DRB1 and DQB1; approximately 540 for DQA1; around 610 for DPA1; and some 430 for DPB1. Roughly 300 gigabases of sequencing data and approximately 92 million unique TCR sequences made up an early release that covered around 640 HLA-typed donors. HLA typing covered class I and class II loci at four-digit resolution. Of the roughly 400 genotyped donors, approximately 80% fell in the genetic ancestry cluster associated with self-reported Caucasian donors. In addition to the first cohort of around 670 subjects, a separate validation cohort of approximately 110 different subjects was used. Using immunosequencing, the study profiled T cell repertoires from around 680 subjects and related those repertoires to cytomegalovirus serostatus. Every repertoire in the discovery cohort had been generated on one and the same sequencing platform. A later analysis re-analyzed previously published TCR beta repertoires from roughly 690 donors and added high-resolution HLA genotyping to study TCR occurrence patterns. Roughly five DR-DQ haplotypes were handled as single units for association and clustering, since linkage in the cohort was strong. Rather than using new phenotypic data, the later analysis identified candidate immune exposures from TCR beta sequences and from how often those sequences occurred across donors. Among approximately 370 genotyped donors of the cohort, an average of around 220,000 unique TCR beta nucleotide sequences was sequenced per donor, of which about 19% were non-productive. High-throughput TCR immunosequencing, statistical association of individual TCRs with disease status, and machine learning were combined to predict cytomegalovirus infection status. The study was designed to test whether signatures of past pathogen exposure could be identified by cataloging public T cell receptors. Donor age, sex, ethnicity and CMV serostatus were collected together with the repertoire data. A later genetic analysis used genome-wide SNP genotypes for about 65% of the 666 donors, treating that subset as a discovery cohort. An earlier analysis of around 640 of the donors used high-throughput TCR beta sequencing to judge whether each TCR beta V gene segment behaved as functional or pseudogenic.

Library generation was performed with the immunoSEQ multiplex PCR assay. For the multiplex PCR, a mixture combining 60 forward primers for TCR Vbeta segments and 13 reverse primers for TCR Jbeta segments was used. A multiplex PCR assay on genomic DNA amplified the CDR3 region of rearranged TCR beta genes. The amplified TCR beta libraries were sequenced on the Illumina HiSeq System as 87-base-pair reads. Per the source publication's procedure: Across the roughly 700 repertoires, a later analysis counted 78 million or so unique TCR beta chains, around 11 million of which were shared by at least two donors. A nearest-neighbor algorithm error-corrected the raw reads and collapsed the reads into unique sequences, merging closely related sequences to remove PCR and sequencing errors. CDR3 sequences were aligned to IMGT reference sequences to assign V, D and J gene segments. For a sequence to be retained, at least a six-nucleotide match to both a V gene segment and a J gene segment was required. Rearrangements were called productive when the CDR3 lacked stop codons and stayed in frame with V and J; all others were non-productive. Following IMGT convention, CDR3 was defined as the stretch from the second conserved V-encoded cysteine up to the conserved J-encoded phenylalanine. The earlier analysis of some 600 of the donors excluded sequences that lacked an unambiguous match to a single V gene segment. An earlier analysis of some 500 of the donors classified V segments as functional when productive rearrangements were above 56.7% and as segregating when the standard deviation between donors was above 5%. A statistical classification framework was built for diagnosing cytomegalovirus status from the catalog of TCR beta chain sequences. V and J gene assignment, in a later analysis, came from comparing TCR nucleotide sequences with IMGT/GENE-DB human TR gene sequences. Using the TCRdist pipeline, a later analysis assigned CDR3 sequences along with most-parsimonious VDJ recombination scenarios. A later analysis defined each TCR beta chain by its CDR3 amino acid sequence plus V-gene family, and excluded reads lacking a unique V-gene family. A later analysis removed roughly 590 highly shared, low-generation-probability nucleotide sequences to deal with suspected cross-contamination and a sequencing artifact. In a later analysis, a clonal expansion index was calculated for each public chain from normalized within-repertoire ranks of inferred template counts. In a later analysis, generation probabilities were computed with a VDJ recombination model fitted to out-of-frame rearrangements, and the resulting probabilities were checked against IGoR. Hypergeometric tests were used in a later analysis to score TCR-TCR, TCR-HLA and TCR-CMV co-occurrence, with a repertoire-size bias correction applied to the TCR pairs. False discovery rates were estimated in a later analysis by permuting HLA or CMV assignments 20 times. In a later analysis, co-occurring TCRs were grouped using DBSCAN, with TCRdist sequence similarity added in when clustering inside HLA-allele-positive subsets. Repertoires with fewer than 30,000 or more than 120,000 public chains were left out of co-occurrence clustering, as were about 5 repertoires with anomalous nucleotide sharing. The table was pulled from immuneACCESS by TCRdb, which kept in-frame rearrangements only. Such tables lose some clones; where checked, under half of the loss comes from unresolved V genes, and the rest has no known cause. The V and J calls and clone size come from that table; D and trimming were worked out from the DNA. Within this sample are some 110,000 clones, with around 70% of them counted one time only. Of the sample, 0.65% to 0.85% falls within the top ten clones.

The CDR3, from cysteine to phenylalanine, totals 12 residues. The entry retains the CDR3 DNA only, 36 bases that are in frame from base 1. Cut back by 6 bases and 2 bases, the V and J ends lie 8 bases apart. CDR1 is given as MDHEN and CDR2 as SYDVKM, both from the germline V gene. In total, more than 500 healthy bone marrow donors made up the cohort. All cohort members were sampled while nominally healthy, although unrecorded immune exposures were likely present. The donor was CMV seronegative and was included in the group of several hundred seronegative cohort members. Each donor provided a peripheral blood sample, and peripheral blood mononuclear cells were used for TCR beta sequencing. The Qiagen DNeasy Blood Extraction Kit was used to extract genomic DNA from the blood cell samples. Turning to this clone: Which antigen it targets is not known. Base qualities were left out, and no much larger clone turns up one base away.

The paper as a whole reports these results and caveats: In a later analysis, HLA-associated TCR beta chains showed more clonal expansion and lower generation probabilities than non-associated chains that were equally common. The classifier was reported to diagnose cytomegalovirus status with high specificity and sensitivity in both the original and validation cohorts. The earlier analysis of fewer than 750 of the donors excluded 15 to 20 rarely observed V segments, including chromosome 9 orphons, because counts were too low. A cluster of highly shared sequence variants was judged likely to represent a technical artifact of the sequencing pipeline. The authors suggested that the approach could potentially be extended to other disease states and immunological phenotypes. Most TCR sequences were observed very rarely across donors, whereas some public TCRs were present in many individuals. Some IMGT-functional V segments, including TRBV6-2 and TRBV6-3, could not be told apart with the 87-base-pair reads, so those segments were excluded. The cohort was sequenced for TCR beta chains only, and without alpha or paired-chain data the features that could be detected were limited. In vitro tests confirmed that a few of the cytomegalovirus-associated TCR beta chains recognize cytomegalovirus antigens. According to a later analysis, parvovirus B19, influenza, CMV and Epstein-Barr virus appeared linked to several top co-occurrence clusters. In an earlier analysis of roughly 500 of the donors, most TCR beta V segments appeared in productive rearrangements about 90% or about 30% of the time, broadly matching IMGT annotations. For the cohort, immune exposure information was limited to CMV serostatus. Correlated functional status among segregating V segments might reflect linkage disequilibrium, but an unknown experimental factor could not be ruled out. In a later analysis, TCR association rates were found to vary across HLA loci, with the most associated TCRs seen for DRB1 alleles and the fewest for HLA-C alleles. Strong co-occurrence of HLA alleles, especially DR and DQ, made assigning TCR associations to individual alleles difficult. According to a later analysis, most CMV-associated TCR beta chains appeared to be HLA-restricted, and the HLA associations seemed to be driven largely by CMV exposure. In a later analysis, some 17,000 TCR beta sequences were associated with specific HLA alleles at a false discovery rate of 0.05. A total of about 150 TCR beta chains were listed by the study as associated with cytomegalovirus. The presence/absence analyses assumed that sequencing depth was roughly uniform across donors, and that assumption may not be true. A further reported finding was that TCR beta sequences accurately predicted the HLA-A and HLA-B alleles for most subjects in the first cohort. Because HLA typing was missing for some donors at each locus, association tests included only the typed subset. In a later genetic analysis, fewer N-insertions in productive TCRs were reported among donors in an Asian-associated ancestry cluster than the roughly 710-donor mean. In a later genetic analysis, a missense DCLRE1C variant was associated with V-gene and J-gene trimming of TCR beta chains, and the association was replicated in an independent cohort.

Sequenced: PBMCs. The clonotype originates from a boy between 10 and 17 years old in good health and CMV-seronegative. This sequence uses TRBV28 and TRBJ2-7; the D region possibly corresponds to TRBD1 (5 bases align). CDR3 region: CASRTGPYEQYF. The DNA sequence reads TGTGCCAGCAGAACAGGCCCCTACGAGCAGTACTTC.